The 31 T cell receptor beta chains reported below all come from one sample, sequenced in a study of shared clonotypes between healthy human individuals. Method: immunoSEQ multiplex PCR; TCRdb's copy keeps in-frame clones and lacks some. The sample includes hundreds of thousands of clones, about 74% of them seen just once. The sample taken for sequencing was memory CD4+ T cells sorted from blood. The subset denotes: CD45RA-negative fraction. These receptors all stem from a young man in good health.

The rearrangement uses TRBV7-8 and TRBJ2-4; D gene unclear. The V end lost 3 bases, the J end lost 11 bases, and 11 bases lay between the germline ends. The V gene's germline CDR1 is SGHVS and CDR2 FQNEAQ. This CDR3 has 12 residues. The CDR3: CASSFDNRVQYF. CDR3 bases: TGTGCCAGCAGCTTTGACAATCGAGTTCAGTACTTC.

This clone appeared many times. The V and J genes are TRBV28 and TRBJ2-7; D is possibly TRBD1 (5 bases). In germline, CDR1 is MDHEN, CDR2 SYDVKM. Trimming removed 7 bases from V and 2 bases from J, with 12 bases in between. The CDR3 sequence is 13 residues long. CDR3 DNA sequence: TGTGCCAGCACCAAGGGGTGGGCCTACGAGCAGTACTTC. Translation gives CASTKGWAYEQYF.

The chain couples TRBV6-1 to TRBJ1-5, with a possible D match to TRBD1 (6 bases). Trimming left V 5 bases short and J 4 bases short, with 15 bases between. The CDR3 is 15 amino acids. Germline V CDR1 and CDR2: MNHNS, SASEGT. The CDR3 coding sequence is TGTGCCAGCAGTCCGGCGGGGGGGCGGAATCAGCCCCAGCATTTT. Translation: CASSPAGGRNQPQHF.

This chain links TRBV10-3 with TRBJ2-3; D unclear. The CDR3 is 14 amino acids. Between the trimmed V and J ends, which lost 2 bases and 3 bases, there was a span of 9 bases. The germline gives CDR1 ENHRY, CDR2 SYGVKD. The CDR3 loop is CAISEPSSTDTQYF. The CDR3, as DNA: TGTGCCATCAGTGAGCCCTCCTCGACAGATACGCAGTATTTT.

This clone was observed once. This chain connects TRBV5-1 to TRBJ2-5; TRBD1 matches 11 bases. This CDR3 region has 15 residues. Germline loops: CDR1 SGHRS, CDR2 YFSETQ. Unmatched junction bases numbered 8, after V lost 5 bases and J lost 5 bases. The CDR3 nucleotides read TGCGCCAGCAGACCGGACAGGGGGCAGGAGGAGACCCAGTACTTC. Residues: CASRPDRGQEETQYF.

V gene TRBV11-2 combines with J gene TRBJ1-3; perhaps TRBD1 as D (5 bases). Germline loops: CDR1 SGHAT, CDR2 FQNNGV. This CDR3 is 15 amino acids long. The V end lost 7 bases, the J end lost 0 bases, and 13 bases lay between the germline ends. The CDR3, as DNA: TGTGCCAGCAAATTGACAGCGAGCTCTGGAAACACCATATATTTT. It is translated as CASKLTASSGNTIYF.

The sample holds many counts of this clone. The chain joins TRBV15 to TRBJ2-7; D unclear. Germline assignment: CDR1 LNHNV and CDR2 YYDKDF (reference sequence). This CDR3 contains 16 residues. Trimming removed 3 bases at V and 0 bases at J, with 15 bases between. The CDR3, as DNA: TGTGCCACCAGCAGGCATCCGACTGCTAGCTCCTACGAGCAGTACTTC. Protein: CATSRHPTASSYEQYF.

V gene TRBV11-2 combines with J gene TRBJ1-2; the D gene is possibly TRBD1 (5 bases). V lost 4 bases, J lost 9 bases, and 18 bases lay in between. The CDR3 consists of 14 residues. Germline CDR1 SGHAT, CDR2 FQNNGV. Here the CDR3 reads CASSSLVQRGSYTF. For the CDR3, the DNA is TGTGCCAGCAGCTCCTTGGTACAGCGGGGGAGCTACACCTTC.

J is TRBJ2-2 and V is TRBV5-4, with TRBD2 as a possible D gene (6 bases). This CDR3 contains 17 residues. From germline, CDR1 is SGHNT and CDR2 YYREEE (reference sequence). Trimming stripped 4 bases from V and 4 bases from J, with 20 bases between. For the CDR3, the DNA is TGTGCCAGCAGCGGTCCACTCGGCGGGATCCGCACCGGGGAGCTGTTTTTT. Protein sequence: CASSGPLGGIRTGELFF.

This sequence joins TRBV6-1 and TRBJ1-4; D may be TRBD1 (5 bases). The CDR3 contains 15 residues. Trimming pared 5 bases from V and 0 bases from J, leaving 10 bases between. CDR1 MNHNS and CDR2 SASEGT come from the germline V gene. The CDR3 DNA follows: TGTGCCAGCAGTTTCCGACAGACAACTAATGAAAAACTGTTTTTT. Protein product: CASSFRQTTNEKLFF.

CDR3 DNA: TGCGCCAGCAGTACAGGACTAGCGGGGACAGATACGCAGTATTTT. It specifies CASSTGLAGTDTQYF. The V gene is TRBV10-1, the J gene TRBJ2-3, with 12 bases aligning to TRBD2. CDR3 length: 15 residues. With V trimmed by 5 bases and J by 3 bases, 3 bases remained unmatched. Per the germline V gene, CDR1 is WNHNN and CDR2 is SYGVQD (reference sequence).

This chain joins TRBV7-6 and TRBJ2-7; D is unclear. CDR1 and CDR2 (germline): SGHVS, FNYEAQ. Trimming left V 8 bases short and J 5 bases short, with 10 bases between. The CDR3 contains 11 residues. CDR3 coding DNA: TGTGCCAGCCGCGGTCACCACGAGCAGTACTTC. Translating gives CASRGHHEQYF.

The chain has TRBV18 and TRBJ2-7; D remains unclear. Trimming left V 3 bases short and J 0 bases short, with 9 bases between. CDR1 and CDR2 (germline): KGHSH, LQKENI. This CDR3 region has 14 residues. DNA of the CDR3: TGTGCCAGCTCACCCCCAGGCCGCTCCTACGAGCAGTACTTC. Protein product: CASSPPGRSYEQYF. Full variable domain (rest looked up from reference TRBV18 and TRBJ2-7): NAGVMQNPRHLVRRRGQEARLRCSPMKGHSHVYWYRQLPEEGLKFMVYLQKENIIDESGMPKERFSAEFPKEGPSILRIQQVVRGDSAAYFCASSPPGRSYEQYFGPGTRLTVT.

This clone was recorded a few times. The V call is TRBV13, the J call TRBJ2-7; perhaps TRBD1 as D (6 bases). Germline V CDR1 and CDR2: PRHDT, FYEKMQ (reference sequence). This CDR3 has 14 residues. V was clipped by 4 bases and J by 6 bases, with 16 bases between them. The CDR3 nucleotides are TGTGCCAGCAGCTCCCTGGACAGAAGGGGCGAGCAGTACTTC. Translation: CASSSLDRRGEQYF.

J is TRBJ2-5 and V is TRBV5-4, with a weak D call TRBD1 (6 bases). This CDR3 comprises 14 residues. Germline V gives CDR1 SGHNT, CDR2 YYREEE (reference sequence). V dropped 4 bases and J dropped 1 base, with 11 bases sitting between them. In nucleotides, the CDR3 is TGTGCCAGCAGCCGAGGACAGAGCCAAGAGACCCAGTACTTC. This gives the protein CASSRGQSQETQYF.

This sequence joins TRBV5-1 and TRBJ2-3, with 11 bases that match TRBD1. The J segment lost 1 base and the V segment lost 4 bases, leaving 2 bases of the junction unmatched. The CDR3 has 15 residues. Per the germline V gene, CDR1 is SGHRS and CDR2 is YFSETQ. The CDR3 region has the DNA TGCGCCAGCAGCGGGACAGGGGGAGGCACAGATACGCAGTATTTT. Amino acids: CASSGTGGGTDTQYF. Variable domain in full (rest from reference TRBV5-1 and TRBJ2-3): KAGVTQTPRYLIKTRGQQVTLSCSPISGHRSVSWYQQTPGQGLQFLFEYFSETQRNKGNFPGRFSGRQFSNSRSEMNVSTLELGDSALYLCASSGTGGGTDTQYFGPGTRLTVL.

This clone was seen ten or more times. In DNA form, the CDR3 reads TGTGCCTGGAGTCTTGGAATGAGGAATGAGCAGTTCTTC. The encoded protein is CAWSLGMRNEQFF. The chain employs TRBV30 and TRBJ2-1, with unresolved D. The V end lost 2 bases, the J end lost 7 bases, and 12 bases lay between the germline ends. The CDR3 sequence is 13 residues long. Germline V gene sequence: CDR1 GTSNPN, CDR2 SVGIG (reference sequence).

The genes are TRBV19 and TRBJ2-4; D could derive from TRBD1 or TRBD2 (6 bases each). The CDR3 totals 14 residues. The V gene lost 5 bases and the J gene lost 9 bases, with 17 bases spanning the gap. The V gene's germline CDR1 is LNHDA and CDR2 SQIVND (reference sequence). This CDR3 is CASSGAGEAGIQYF. CDR3 nucleotides: TGTGCCAGTAGTGGGGCAGGGGAGGCTGGCATTCAGTACTTC.

This clone has more than one count but fewer than ten. The rearrangement uses TRBV25-1 and TRBJ1-1; D unclear. This CDR3 is built from 13 residues. Germline lookup yields CDR1 MGHDK and CDR2 SYGVNS. V was pared by 0 bases and J by 11 bases, with 13 bases between. The DNA of the CDR3 is TGTGCCAGCAGTGAATATGCAGCTCGCCCGGCTTTCTTT. It encodes CASSEYAARPAFF. Combining the CDR3 with reference TRBV25-1 and TRBJ1-1 gives the whole variable domain EADIYQTPRYLVIGTGKKITLECSQTMGHDKMYWYQQDPGMELHLIHYSYGVNSTEKGDLSSESTVSRIRTEHFPLTLESARPSHTSQYLCASSEYAARPAFFGQGTRLTVV.

This clone was observed once. The chain combines TRBV18 with TRBJ2-7, with D perhaps TRBD1 (6 bases). The CDR3 sequence is 17 residues long. CDR1 KGHSH and CDR2 LQKENI come from the germline V gene. Trimming stripped 4 bases from V and 8 bases from J, with 27 bases between. CDR3 in amino acids: CASSHASQGQGSTKQYF. For the CDR3, the DNA is TGTGCCAGCTCACATGCGTCTCAGGGGCAGGGCTCTACCAAGCAGTACTTC. Full variable domain (rest looked up from reference TRBV18 and TRBJ2-7): NAGVMQNPRHLVRRRGQEARLRCSPMKGHSHVYWYRQLPEEGLKFMVYLQKENIIDESGMPKERFSAEFPKEGPSILRIQQVVRGDSAAYFCASSHASQGQGSTKQYFGPGTRLTVT.

The chain links TRBV18 to TRBJ2-1, with D possibly TRBD2 on 6 matching bases. Germline CDR1 reads KGHSH; CDR2 reads LQKENI. This CDR3 is 15 amino acids long. Trimming shortened V by 3 bases and J by 3 bases, and 12 bases separated the two germline ends. CDR3 amino acids: CASSPYPGSYNEQFF. As DNA, the CDR3 is TGTGCCAGCTCACCCTATCCCGGGAGCTACAATGAGCAGTTCTTC.

V is TRBV11-3 and J is TRBJ2-5; D possibly corresponds to TRBD1 (6 bases). Between the trimmed V and J ends, which lost 1 base and 4 bases, there was a span of 13 bases. The CDR3 is 15 amino acids. The germline gives CDR1 SGHNT, CDR2 YENEEA. CDR3 sequence: CASSLGNREGETQYF. The CDR3 bases are TGTGCCAGCAGCTTAGGCAACAGGGAAGGAGAGACCCAGTACTTC.

On this clone itself: The same CDR3 can be traced to other DNA sequences in this sample. V usage is TRBV28 and J usage is TRBJ1-2; tentatively, D is TRBD1 (5 bases). Germline CDR1 MDHEN, CDR2 SYDVKM. The CDR3 loop spans 14 amino acids. Trimming removed 3 bases from V and 7 bases from J, with 15 bases in between. The CDR3 DNA reads as TGTGCCAGCAGTTTGTCGGCAGGGCGCGGTGGCTACACCTTC. The encoded protein is CASSLSAGRGGYTF.

J is TRBJ2-1 and V is TRBV5-1; 15 positions agree with TRBD2. The junction had 8 bases not matched to a gene; V was cut back by 4 bases and J by 0 bases. This CDR3 region has 19 residues. The germline CDR1 and CDR2 sequences are SGHRS and YFSETQ. The CDR3 loop is CASSPRGLAGGSSYNEQFF. The CDR3 DNA reads as TGCGCCAGCAGCCCAAGGGGACTAGCGGGAGGAAGCTCCTACAATGAGCAGTTCTTC. Full variable domain (remainder filled in from reference TRBV5-1 and TRBJ2-1): KAGVTQTPRYLIKTRGQQVTLSCSPISGHRSVSWYQQTPGQGLQFLFEYFSETQRNKGNFPGRFSGRQFSNSRSEMNVSTLELGDSALYLCASSPRGLAGGSSYNEQFFGPGTRLTVL.

This clone was counted a single time. Other DNA sequences in this sample translate to the same CDR3. The chain carries TRBV18 and TRBJ2-5; D gene unclear. Germline CDR1 KGHSH, CDR2 LQKENI. Trimming left V 3 bases short and J 5 bases short, with 7 bases between. The CDR3 length is 12 residues. The CDR3 loop reads CASSPSQETQYF. In nucleotides, the CDR3 is TGTGCCAGCTCACCGAGCCAGGAGACCCAGTACTTC.

The chain links TRBV9 to TRBJ2-1; D perhaps matches TRBD2 (6 bases). Deletions cut 0 bases from V and 9 bases from J, with 16 bases between. The CDR3 loop spans 15 amino acids. Looked up from germline, CDR1 is SGDLS and CDR2 is YYNGEE. CDR3 DNA sequence: TGTGCCAGCAGCGTAGAAACGGGAGCCCTAGGTGAGCAGTTCTTC. It is translated as CASSVETGALGEQFF.

This chain joins TRBV28 and TRBJ1-4; no clear D. Looked up from germline, CDR1 is MDHEN and CDR2 is SYDVKM. This CDR3 contains 15 residues. The V and J ends lost 5 bases and 5 bases respectively, with 15 bases between them. This chain's CDR3 is CASSLYGRLNEKLFF. DNA for the CDR3: TGTGCCAGCAGTCTCTACGGAAGATTAAATGAAAAACTGTTTTTT.

V and J are TRBV11-2 and TRBJ2-5, with D perhaps matching TRBD2 (5 bases). Trimming took off 6 bases at V and 5 bases at J, with 19 bases between the two ends. The CDR3 runs 15 residues. Germline values: CDR1 SGHAT, CDR2 FQNNGV. The CDR3: CASSLTKTLLETQYF. The CDR3 coding sequence is TGTGCCAGCAGTCTGACTAAGACGTTGTTGGAGACCCAGTACTTC. The full variable domain, in which reference TRBV11-2 and TRBJ2-5 provide the parts outside the CDR3, is EAGVAQSPRYKIIEKRQSVAFWCNPISGHATLYWYQQILGQGPKLLIQFQNNGVVDDSQLPKDRFSAERLKGVDSTLKIQPAKLEDSAVYLCASSLTKTLLETQYFGPGTRLLVL.

The chain couples TRBV28 to TRBJ2-3, with unresolved D. Per germline, CDR1 MDHEN and CDR2 SYDVKM. The V gene lost 8 bases and the J gene lost 5 bases, with 17 bases spanning the gap. There are 14 residues in the CDR3. The CDR3 DNA reads as TGTGCCAGCCTCGGCCTATCCCGCCGAGATACGCAGTATTTT. It codes for CASLGLSRRDTQYF.

The V gene is TRBV13, the J gene TRBJ1-4; no definite D call. Trimming shortened V by 2 bases and J by 2 bases, and 9 bases separated the two germline ends. The CDR3 totals 15 residues. Germline CDR1 reads PRHDT; CDR2 reads FYEKMQ (reference sequence). The CDR3 DNA sequence: TGTGCCAGCAGCTTAAGTGGGCGGACTAATGAAAAACTGTTTTTT. Its translation is CASSLSGRTNEKLFF.

This clone showed up just a few times. J is TRBJ1-2 and V is TRBV10-3; D possibly corresponds to TRBD1 (5 bases). The CDR3 is 13 amino acids. V gave up 7 bases and J gave up 6 bases, with 15 bases separating them. CDR1 and CDR2 from the germline V gene are ENHRY and SYGVKD. CDR3 region: CAINSEGNNGYTF. The CDR3, as DNA: TGTGCCATCAACTCCGAGGGGAACAATGGCTACACCTTC.